The 32 T cell receptor beta chains listed next were all sequenced from one sample in a study of PD-1 blockade in classical Hodgkin lymphoma. Every single patient, without exception, relapsed after autologous stem cell transplantation, and brentuximab vedotin exposure varied. Measured with immunoSEQ multiplex PCR; TCRdb has only the in-frame clones, and not every one. The sample lists 100,000 or so clones; around 89% were seen once. The specimen was peripheral blood mononuclear cells (PBMCs), collected before the second cycle of nivolumab. The receptors here all came from a human donor with classical Hodgkin lymphoma.

V is TRBV27 and J is TRBJ1-6; D is undetermined. The V gene lost 5 bases and the J gene lost 3 bases, with 2 bases spanning the gap. In germline, CDR1 is MNHEY, CDR2 SMNVEV (reference sequence). The length of the CDR3 is 12 residues. The CDR3, as DNA: TGTGCCAGCAGTAGCTATAATTCACCCCTCCACTTT. Amino acids: CASSSYNSPLHF.

This sequence joins TRBV4-1 and TRBJ2-3, with a tentative D call TRBD2 (6 bases). Trimming shortened V by 2 bases and J by 2 bases, and 17 bases separated the two germline ends. Per germline, CDR1 MGHRA and CDR2 YSYEKL. The CDR3 runs to 17 residues. CDR3 residues: CASSQPSGELSTDTQYF. DNA for the CDR3: TGCGCCAGCAGCCAACCCTCGGGGGAGCTCTCCACAGATACGCAGTATTTT.

The CDR3 here is CASRYRDNSYNEQFF. CDR3 DNA: TGTGCCAGCAGATACCGGGATAACTCCTACAATGAGCAGTTCTTC. The chain uses TRBV9 and TRBJ2-1; tentatively, D is TRBD2 (5 bases). The CDR3 contains 15 residues. Trimming pared 5 bases from V and 0 bases from J, leaving 12 bases between. Germline V CDR1 and CDR2: SGDLS, YYNGEE.

V and J are TRBV7-2 and TRBJ2-2, with D possibly matching TRBD2 (6 bases). Deletions cut 3 bases from V and 6 bases from J, with 11 bases between. The CDR3 sequence is 14 residues long. Germline-derived CDR1 and CDR2 are SGHTA and FQGNSA. CDR3 DNA sequence: TGTGCCAGCAGCTTCAAATTAGCGGCCGGGGAGCTGTTTTTT. Translation gives CASSFKLAAGELFF.

CDR3 region: CASSVVPLETQYF. Here the CDR3 DNA reads TGTGCCAGCAGCGTAGTGCCCCTGGAGACCCAGTACTTC. This rearrangement joins TRBV9 to TRBJ2-5, with D hard to call. Germline V gives CDR1 SGDLS, CDR2 YYNGEE. V was clipped by 0 bases and J by 5 bases, with 8 bases between them. This CDR3 contains 13 residues. Together with reference TRBV9 and TRBJ2-5, the CDR3 gives the full variable domain: DSGVTQTPKHLITATGQRVTLRCSPRSGDLSVYWYQQSLDQGLQFLIQYYNGEERAKGNILERFSAQQFPDLHSELNLSSLELGDSALYFCASSVVPLETQYFGPGTRLLVL.

V and J are TRBV6-5 and TRBJ2-7; D is undetermined. Germline-derived CDR1 and CDR2 are MNHEY and SVGAGI. V lost 5 bases and J 0 bases, leaving 8 bases between the germline ends. The CDR3 totals 13 residues. For the CDR3, the DNA is TGTGCCAGCAGTGATGTGTACTCCTACGAGCAGTACTTC. Its translation: CASSDVYSYEQYF.

The rearrangement links TRBV6-5 to TRBJ2-1; TRBD2 agrees at 13 bases. V lost 2 bases and J lost 10; bases outside the gene matches: 8. There are 16 residues in the CDR3. Per the germline V gene, CDR1 is MNHEY and CDR2 is SVGAGI. CDR3: CASSYPLGLAGREQFF. For the CDR3, the DNA is TGTGCCAGCAGTTACCCTTTGGGACTAGCGGGGCGAGAGCAGTTCTTC.

This clone appeared once. The chain uses TRBV6-5 and TRBJ1-2; no firm D call. This CDR3 region has 13 residues. V lost 7 bases and J lost 4, with 13 bases in between. Germline CDR1 and CDR2: MNHEY and SVGAGI. CDR3 in amino acids: CASKTDEGYGYTF. CDR3 DNA sequence: TGTGCCAGCAAAACCGACGAAGGCTATGGCTACACCTTC.

This clone was found once. This chain links TRBV7-2 with TRBJ2-7; TRBD1 or TRBD2 may be the D gene (5 bases each). V lost 4 bases and J 4 bases, leaving 17 bases between the germline ends. The CDR3 consists of 15 residues. The germline gives CDR1 SGHTA, CDR2 FQGNSA. CDR3 nucleotide sequence: TGTGCCAGCAGCTGGGGCGGAGGACTTAGTTACGAGCAGTACTTC. Protein: CASSWGGGLSYEQYF.

This clone was counted a few times. This chain connects TRBV14 to TRBJ2-6; tentatively, D is TRBD1 (6 bases). CDR3 size: 18 residues. V was shortened by 6 bases and J by 1 base, with 19 bases between the two germline ends. Germline CDR1 and CDR2: SGHDN and FVKESK. The CDR3 nucleotides are TGTGCCAGCAGTCGTCTGGCAGGGGCCCTGTCTGGGGCCAACGTCCTGACTTTC. Protein sequence: CASSRLAGALSGANVLTF.

The chain recombines TRBV15 with TRBJ2-5, with 8 bases that match TRBD1. CDR3 length: 14 residues. Germline V gene sequence: CDR1 LNHNV, CDR2 YYDKDF (reference sequence). Losses at the gene ends were 0 bases for V and 4 bases for J; bases not matched to a gene: 1. The CDR3 here is CATSRETGGETQYF. DNA for the CDR3: TGTGCCACCAGCAGAGAAACAGGGGGAGAGACCCAGTACTTC. Filled out from reference TRBV15 and TRBJ2-5, the complete variable domain reads DAMVIQNPRYQVTQFGKPVTLSCSQTLNHNVMYWYQQKSSQAPKLLFHYYDKDFNNEADTPDNFQSRRPNTSFCFLDIRSPGLGDTAMYLCATSRETGGETQYFGPGTRLLVL.

J is TRBJ1-1 and V is TRBV7-2, with 10 nucleotides matching TRBD1. The CDR3 is 14 amino acids. V shed 4 bases, J shed 8 bases, and the junction held 7 bases outside the gene matches. Germline V gene data show CDR1 as SGHTA and CDR2 as FQGNSA. The CDR3 loop reads CASSSPRTGGEAFF. The CDR3 region has the DNA TGTGCCAGCAGCTCCCCCAGGACAGGGGGAGAAGCTTTCTTT.

Note on this clone: No conserved phenylalanine or tryptophan ends this CDR3, so it is likely a read error. This chain links TRBV15 with TRBJ1-6; tentative D call: TRBD1 (6 bases). CDR1 and CDR2 from the germline V gene are LNHNV and YYDKDF (reference sequence). Trimming shortened V by 2 bases and J by 9 bases, and 14 bases separated the two germline ends. The CDR3 totals 15 residues. The chain's CDR3 is CATSRIQGRISPLHS. Here the CDR3 DNA reads TGTGCCACCAGCAGAATCCAGGGGAGGATTTCACCCCTCCACTCT.

The chain uses TRBV9 and TRBJ2-5; 7 positions agree with TRBD2. The CDR3 covers 14 residues. V lost 1 base and J lost 4; bases outside the gene matches: 4. In germline, CDR1 is SGDLS, CDR2 YYNGEE. The CDR3 coding sequence is TGTGCCAGCAGCGTAACGGGGGGAGGAGAGACCCAGTACTTC. This sequence encodes CASSVTGGGETQYF.

The J gene is TRBJ1-4, the V gene TRBV28; 7 bases fit TRBD1. The germline V gene has CDR1 MDHEN and CDR2 SYDVKM. The CDR3 spans 15 residues. The J segment lost 4 bases and the V segment lost 5 bases, leaving 7 bases of the junction unmatched. The CDR3 spells CASSPGGIFNEKLFF. The CDR3 DNA reads TGTGCCAGCAGTCCAGGGGGAATCTTTAATGAAAAACTGTTTTTT.

This rearrangement joins TRBV9 to TRBJ2-1; 12 nucleotides agree with TRBD2. The ends lost 3 bases at V and 5 bases at J; junction bases unmatched: 21. This CDR3 spans 21 amino acids. From germline, CDR1 is SGDLS and CDR2 YYNGEE. The CDR3 loop is CASSETIPGLAGPKANNEQFF. The CDR3 DNA sequence: TGTGCCAGCAGCGAAACTATTCCGGGACTAGCGGGCCCTAAAGCTAACAATGAGCAGTTCTTC.

The chain links TRBV7-9 to TRBJ1-6, with D tentatively TRBD1 (6 bases). With 2 bases removed from V and 10 bases from J, the gap between germline ends came to 18 bases. Germline CDR1 SEHNR, CDR2 FQNEAQ (reference sequence). This CDR3 contains 16 residues. The CDR3 nucleotides read TGTGCCAGCAGCTTATGGTTTGGGGCAGGGGCCTCACCCCTCCACTTT. Encoded protein: CASSLWFGAGASPLHF. The entire variable domain, with the rest obtained from reference TRBV7-9 and TRBJ1-6, is as follows: DTGVSQNPRHKITKRGQNVTFRCDPISEHNRLYWYRQTLGQGPEFLTYFQNEAQLEKSRLLSDRFSAERPKGSFSTLEIQRTEQGDSAMYLCASSLWFGAGASPLHFGNGTRLTVT.

This chain links TRBV28 with TRBJ1-3; D gene ambiguous. Deletions cut 2 bases from V and 8 bases from J, with 10 bases between. The CDR3 runs to 13 residues. Germline V gene sequence: CDR1 MDHEN, CDR2 SYDVKM. As DNA, the CDR3 is TGTGCCAGCAGTTTACGGGGTGTTTACACCATATATTTT. Translation: CASSLRGVYTIYF.

This rearrangement joins TRBV9 to TRBJ2-7, with unresolved D. CDR1 and CDR2 (germline): SGDLS, YYNGEE. The V end was cut by 0 bases, the J end by 7 bases, with 8 bases between. The CDR3 is 12 residues long. Here the CDR3 reads CASSVDWGEQYF. The CDR3 bases are TGTGCCAGCAGCGTAGATTGGGGAGAGCAGTACTTC.

This clone was recorded a few times. J is TRBJ1-2 and V is TRBV7-9, with D maybe TRBD1 (5 bases). The germline V and J ends were trimmed by 6 bases and 4 bases, with 12 bases remaining between them. Germline assignment: CDR1 SEHNR and CDR2 FQNEAQ (reference sequence). This CDR3 comprises 13 residues. The CDR3 DNA reads TGTGCCAGCAGTGACGACAGAGGCTATGGCTACACCTTC. The encoded protein is CASSDDRGYGYTF.

V usage is TRBV15 and J usage is TRBJ2-7; no reliable D call. Germline lookup yields CDR1 LNHNV and CDR2 YYDKDF (reference sequence). This CDR3 spans 18 amino acids. V lost 2 bases, J lost 2 bases, and 22 bases lay in between. The CDR3 is CATSRIIPQAFLPYEQYF. The CDR3 DNA reads as TGTGCCACCAGCAGAATAATACCGCAGGCGTTTTTACCCTACGAGCAGTACTTC. The variable domain in full, with the rest retrieved from reference TRBV15 and TRBJ2-7, is DAMVIQNPRYQVTQFGKPVTLSCSQTLNHNVMYWYQQKSSQAPKLLFHYYDKDFNNEADTPDNFQSRRPNTSFCFLDIRSPGLGDTAMYLCATSRIIPQAFLPYEQYFGPGTRLTVT.

CDR3 region: CASSSGSNEKLFF. CDR3 sequence (DNA): TGTGCCAGCAGTTCAGGGAGTAATGAAAAACTGTTTTTT. The rearrangement uses TRBV6-6 and TRBJ1-4; tentative D call: TRBD1 (5 bases). Between the trimmed V and J ends, which lost 4 bases and 4 bases, there was a span of 7 bases. Per germline, CDR1 MNHNY and CDR2 SVGAGI (reference sequence). The CDR3 sequence is 13 residues long.

This clone showed up just once. The chain carries TRBV28 and TRBJ2-1; the match to TRBD2 covers 12 bases. V was pared by 4 bases and J by 8 bases, with 9 bases of the junction left unmatched. Germline-derived CDR1 and CDR2 are MDHEN and SYDVKM. This CDR3 is built from 16 residues. CDR3 in DNA: TGTGCCAGCAGTTCCTCTAGCGGGGGGGCGTCGGATGAGCAGTTCTTC. Amino acids: CASSSSSGGASDEQFF.

The chain has TRBV7-8 and TRBJ2-7; no clear D gene. Trimming shortened V by 3 bases and J by 2 bases, and 14 bases separated the two germline ends. The CDR3 length is 15 residues. Germline V gene data show CDR1 as SGHVS and CDR2 as FQNEAQ. The CDR3 nucleotides are TGTGCCAGCAGCTTTTTTCTGAATCCTGCCTACGAGCAGTACTTC. This encodes CASSFFLNPAYEQYF.

The rearrangement links TRBV19 to TRBJ2-7; 12 nucleotides align to TRBD2. The germline V gene has CDR1 LNHDA and CDR2 SQIVND (reference sequence). J was trimmed by 4 bases and V by 7 bases; bases with no gene match: 8. This CDR3 has 15 amino acids. The CDR3 region is CASKTQTSGGYEQYF. The CDR3, as DNA: TGTGCCAGTAAAACCCAGACTAGCGGGGGATACGAGCAGTACTTC.

The V gene is TRBV4-3, the J gene TRBJ2-7, with 11 bases fitting TRBD1. V was pared by 0 bases and J by 6 bases, with 10 bases of the junction left unmatched. Per germline, CDR1 LGHNA and CDR2 YSLEER. The length of the CDR3 is 17 residues. CDR3 residues: CASSQERWGTGGVEQYF. Here the CDR3 DNA reads TGCGCCAGCAGCCAAGAACGTTGGGGGACAGGGGGTGTCGAGCAGTACTTC.

The V call is TRBV19, the J call TRBJ1-1; the D is unclear. The CDR3 loop spans 13 amino acids. CDR1 and CDR2 from the germline V gene are LNHDA and SQIVND (reference sequence). V lost 9 bases and J lost 9, with 20 bases in between. The CDR3 sequence is CASLTELPFKAFF. In DNA, the CDR3 is TGTGCCAGCCTCACAGAACTTCCCTTTAAAGCTTTCTTT.

The J gene is TRBJ1-1, the V gene TRBV4-1; D is uncertain. Germline V gene lookup returns CDR1 MGHRA and CDR2 YSYEKL. The CDR3 spans 15 residues. Trimming left V 3 bases short and J 0 bases short, with 11 bases between. The CDR3 bases are TGCGCCAGCAGCCATGAAAAATACATGAACACTGAAGCTTTCTTT. Amino acid sequence: CASSHEKYMNTEAFF.

This clone has only a few counts. The chain is built from TRBV19 and TRBJ2-5, with 9 bases fitting TRBD1. The CDR3 is made up of 16 amino acids. V gave up 2 bases and J gave up 3 bases; unmatched junction bases: 7. Germline CDR1 and CDR2: LNHDA and SQIVND (reference sequence). CDR3 nucleotides: TGTGCCAGTAGTATACCCCAGGACAGGGGAAAAGAGACCCAGTACTTC. This translates into CASSIPQDRGKETQYF.

CDR3 residues: CASGLVQGANTGELFF. The CDR3 region has the DNA TGTGCTAGTGGTTTGGTCCAGGGCGCGAACACCGGGGAGCTGTTTTTT. The chain recombines TRBV12-5 with TRBJ2-2, with D possibly matching TRBD1 (5 bases). From germline, CDR1 is LGHNT and CDR2 FRNRAP. The V end was cut by 0 bases, the J end by 0 bases, with 8 bases between. This CDR3 has 16 residues.

The sample holds one count of this clone. The V call is TRBV2, the J call TRBJ2-4; TRBD1 might be the D (6 bases). Trimming cost V 6 bases and J 4 bases, with 22 bases left between them. CDR1 and CDR2 (germline): SNHLY, FYNNEI. This CDR3 comprises 17 residues. This CDR3 reads CASRKPLDRNKKNIQYF. CDR3 DNA: TGTGCCAGCAGGAAACCGCTGGACAGAAACAAAAAAAACATTCAGTACTTC.

V and J are TRBV10-1 and TRBJ2-7, with D perhaps matching TRBD1 (6 bases). Germline CDR1 and CDR2: WNHNN and SYGVQD (reference sequence). Trimming shortened V by 2 bases and J by 0 bases, and 11 bases separated the two germline ends. This CDR3 spans 15 amino acids. CDR3 bases: TGCGCCAGCAGTGAGGTCGGGACAAGCTCCTACGAGCAGTACTTC. Translation: CASSEVGTSSYEQYF.